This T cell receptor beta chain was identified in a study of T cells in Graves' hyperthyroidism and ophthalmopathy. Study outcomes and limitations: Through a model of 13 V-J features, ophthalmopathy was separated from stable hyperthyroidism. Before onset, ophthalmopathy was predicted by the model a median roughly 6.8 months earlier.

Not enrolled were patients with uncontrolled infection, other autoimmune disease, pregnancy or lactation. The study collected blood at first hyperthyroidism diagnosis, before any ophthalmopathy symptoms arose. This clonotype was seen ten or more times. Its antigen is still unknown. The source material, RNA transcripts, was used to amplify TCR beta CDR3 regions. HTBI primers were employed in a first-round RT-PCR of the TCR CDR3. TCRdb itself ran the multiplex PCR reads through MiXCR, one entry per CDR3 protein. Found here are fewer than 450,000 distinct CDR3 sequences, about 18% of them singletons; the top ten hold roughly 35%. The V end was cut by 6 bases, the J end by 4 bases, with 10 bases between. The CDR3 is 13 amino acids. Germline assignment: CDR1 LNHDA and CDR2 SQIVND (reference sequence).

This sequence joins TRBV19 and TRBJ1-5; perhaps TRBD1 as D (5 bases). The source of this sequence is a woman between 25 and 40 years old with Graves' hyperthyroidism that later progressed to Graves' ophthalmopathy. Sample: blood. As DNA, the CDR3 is TGTGCCAGTAGCCAACAGGCAAATCAGCCCCAGCATTTT. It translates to CASSQQANQPQHF.